This TCR beta chain was retrieved from a study of monozygotic twins with inflammatory bowel disease. Study outcomes and limitations: Cells of different T cell subtypes could not be told apart. On the inverse Simpson index, IBD patients scored lower for TCRbeta diversity than healthy co-twins. Especially with disease activity, IBD patients had fewer clonotypes in common with others than healthy twins did.

The germline gives CDR1 SGHRS, CDR2 YFSETQ. The CDR3 sequence is 13 residues long. With respect to this clonotype: The antigen is not known.

TCRdb processed the 5' RACE reads again and assigns one entry to each CDR3 protein, with no DNA. The sample's table shows nearly 450,000 distinct CDR3 sequences. The chain employs TRBV5-1 and TRBJ2-1; TCRdb selects TRBD1, and the lack of DNA leaves this call unchecked. The sequenced sample consisted of blood. This TCR derives from a human donor with ulcerative colitis or Crohn's disease, or a healthy co-twin of an affected twin (not recorded which). The CDR3 protein is CASRLDTGNEQFF.